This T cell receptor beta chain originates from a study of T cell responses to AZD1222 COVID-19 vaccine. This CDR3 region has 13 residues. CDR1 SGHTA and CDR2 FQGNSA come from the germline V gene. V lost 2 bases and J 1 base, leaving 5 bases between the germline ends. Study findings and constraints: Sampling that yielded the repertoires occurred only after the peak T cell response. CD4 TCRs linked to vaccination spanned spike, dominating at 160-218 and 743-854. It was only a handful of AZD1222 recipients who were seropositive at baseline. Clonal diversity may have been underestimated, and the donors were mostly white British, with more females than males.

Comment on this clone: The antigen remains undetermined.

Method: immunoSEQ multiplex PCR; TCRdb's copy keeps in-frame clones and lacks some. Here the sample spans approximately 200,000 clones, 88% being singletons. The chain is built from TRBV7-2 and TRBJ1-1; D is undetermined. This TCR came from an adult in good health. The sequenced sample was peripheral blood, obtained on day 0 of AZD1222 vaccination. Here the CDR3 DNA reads TGTGCCAGCAGCTTACAACAGAACACTGAAGCTTTCTTT. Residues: CASSLQQNTEAFF.